This T cell receptor beta chain was identified during a study of shared clonotypes between healthy human individuals. The wider study: Contributing individuals were two females and three males aged 18 to 49.

Replicate PCRs from sorted subsets contained around 200 ng DNA, which is some 30,000 T cell genomes. Assay used: immunoSEQ multiplex PCR; TCRdb lists only in-frame clones, some missing. The top ten hold more than 1.5% of the sample, which has some 660,000 clones, around four fifths seen once. In its sample, this clone was seen once. The sample comprised memory CD4+ T cells sorted from blood. As for subset: CD45RA-negative fraction. The source is a woman aged 30 to 39 in good health.

As DNA, the CDR3 is TGTGCCAGCAGTTCGAGAAGGGGCGGCACTGAAGCTTTCTTT. Translated, it gives CASSSRRGGTEAFF. The chain employs TRBV27 and TRBJ1-1, with D possibly matching TRBD1 (5 bases). The CDR3 totals 14 residues. Germline assignment: CDR1 MNHEY and CDR2 SMNVEV (reference sequence). Trimming removed 4 bases from V and 4 bases from J, with 13 bases in between.